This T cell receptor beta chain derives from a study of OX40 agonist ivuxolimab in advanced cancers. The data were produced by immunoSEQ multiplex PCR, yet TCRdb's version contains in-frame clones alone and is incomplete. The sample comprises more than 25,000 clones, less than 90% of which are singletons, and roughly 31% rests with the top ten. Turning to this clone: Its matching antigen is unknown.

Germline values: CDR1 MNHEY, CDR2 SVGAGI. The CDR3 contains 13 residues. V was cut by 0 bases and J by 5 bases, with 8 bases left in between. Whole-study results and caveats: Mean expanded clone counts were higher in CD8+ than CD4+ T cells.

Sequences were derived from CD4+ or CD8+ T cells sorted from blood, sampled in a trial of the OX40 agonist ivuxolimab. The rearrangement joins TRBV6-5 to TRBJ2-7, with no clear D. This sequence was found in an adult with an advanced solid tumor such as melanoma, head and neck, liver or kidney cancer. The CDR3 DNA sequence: TGTGCCAGCAGTTACTCGACTGCCAACGAGCAGTACTTC. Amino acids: CASSYSTANEQYF.